This note documents a single T cell receptor beta chain sequence. Libraries were prepared by immunoSEQ multiplex PCR; TCRdb keeps only in-frame clonotypes and omits some of them. The data contain roughly 87,000 clones, 93% of them singletons. Germline CDR1 SGHTA, CDR2 FQGNSA. The ends were cut back, 5 bases at V and 3 bases at J, with 14 bases in the middle. The CDR3 is 15 residues long. The sample is drawn from a study of T cell changes during pregnancy in multiple sclerosis. The source is a female donor in good health, enrolled as a control in a pregnancy study. Sequenced here: peripheral blood, sampled in the third trimester of pregnancy. The V call is TRBV7-2, the J call TRBJ1-5, with D tentatively TRBD1 (6 bases). CDR3 in DNA: TGTGCCAGCAGCCTACAGGGCACGAACAATCAGCCCCAGCATTTT. The encoded protein is CASSLQGTNNQPQHF.